This record covers a single TCR beta chain. Its antigen is currently unknown. The sample originates from a study of cytomegalovirus exposure and HLA in healthy donors. CDR3 length equals 14 residues. V lost 0 bases, J lost 0 bases, and 5 bases lay in between. Germline-derived CDR1 and CDR2 are SGDLS and YYNGEE. PCR primers comprised 60 Vbeta and 13 Jbeta primers. Assay: immunoSEQ multiplex PCR; the TCRdb copy retains only in-frame clones and omits some. The sample contains fewer than 100,000 clones, roughly 78% of which appear only once. Study-wide results and limits: Later on, an analysis showed TCR association rates differing by HLA locus, with DRB1 the most and HLA-C the fewest.

The TCR sequence derives from an older woman in good health and CMV-seronegative. Sample: PBMCs. The chain has TRBV9 and TRBJ2-3; no definite D call. The CDR3 DNA is TGTGCCAGCAGCGTAGTGGAGAGCACAGATACGCAGTATTTT. Protein product: CASSVVESTDTQYF.